Below, 6 T cell receptor beta chains from the same sample are listed, as sequenced in a study of regulatory T cells in long-lasting Graves disease. Noted time point: newly diagnosed GD, antithyroid drugs for less than 3 months. Following extraction of RNA from PBMCs, that RNA was used to make the TCR library. Arm-PCR of CDR3 regions with iRepertoire HTBI primers generated TCR beta libraries. In TCRdb, the multiplex PCR reads were re-called with MiXCR into one record per CDR3 protein. This sample has approximately 210,000 distinct CDR3 sequences; around 19% occur once, and the top ten carry around 21%. The sample here was peripheral blood mononuclear cells (PBMCs), taken at new diagnosis, from a patient treated with antithyroid drugs. The receptors here all came from a female donor with Graves disease.

The chain uses TRBV24-1 and TRBJ2-1; no clear D. Germline CDR1 KGHDR, CDR2 SFDVKD. V was trimmed by 4 bases and J by 7 bases, leaving 10 bases between them. The CDR3 extends over 13 amino acids. The DNA for the CDR3 is TGTGCCACCAGTGACCCCAGACAAAATGAGCAGTTCTTC. Translation gives CATSDPRQNEQFF.

Many counts were recorded for this clonotype. J is TRBJ1-4 and V is TRBV18, with D perhaps TRBD1 (5 bases). CDR3 length equals 17 residues. CDR1 and CDR2 from the germline V gene are KGHSH and LQKENI. Between the trimmed V and J ends, which lost 4 bases and 0 bases, there was a span of 15 bases. The CDR3, as DNA: TGTGCCAGCTCACGGAGGTTAGGGGATGCAACTAATGAAAAACTGTTTTTT. Amino acid sequence: CASSRRLGDATNEKLFF.

This clonotype was seen many times. The chain links TRBV10-1 to TRBJ2-3; 7 bases line up with TRBD2. The CDR3 is 14 residues long. The junction had 6 bases not matched to a gene; V was cut back by 5 bases and J by 4 bases. The V gene's germline CDR1 is WNHNN and CDR2 SYGVQD (reference sequence). CDR3 sequence reads: CASSFSGPADTQYF. The CDR3 DNA reads as TGCGCCAGCAGTTTTAGCGGGCCTGCAGATACGCAGTATTTT.

There are many counts of this clonotype. The chain recombines TRBV12-3 or TRBV12-4 with TRBJ2-2, with 7 bases matching TRBD2. The CDR3 runs to 14 residues. Trimming removed 6 bases from V and 5 bases from J; junction bases left unmatched: 6. CDR3 nucleotide sequence: TGTGCCAGCAGAGGACTAGTCGATACCGGGGAGCTGTTTTTT. Translation: CASRGLVDTGELFF.

The V call is TRBV14, the J call TRBJ1-6; tentative D call: TRBD1 (5 bases). V was trimmed by 6 bases and J by 10 bases, leaving 22 bases between them. Germline CDR1 and CDR2: SGHDN and FVKESK. This CDR3 is built from 16 residues. CDR3 region: CASSPSGAGNRSPLHF. The CDR3 DNA sequence: TGTGCCAGCAGTCCAAGCGGGGCAGGGAATCGGTCACCCCTCCACTTT. The full variable domain, rest sourced from reference TRBV14 and TRBJ1-6, is EAGVTQFPSHSVIEKGQTVTLRCDPISGHDNLYWYRRVMGKEIKFLLHFVKESKQDESGMPNNRFLAERTGGTYSTLKVQPAELEDSGVYFCASSPSGAGNRSPLHFGNGTRLTVT.

This clonotype showed up many times. The chain combines TRBV29-1 with TRBJ2-3; D is uncertain. This CDR3 has 13 residues. Germline assignment: CDR1 SQVTM and CDR2 ANQGSEA. Deletions cut 5 bases from V and 1 base from J, with 10 bases between. The CDR3 protein is CSVLGPRTDTQYF. CDR3 bases: TGCAGCGTTCTCGGACCTCGCACAGATACGCAGTATTTT.